The rows below give T cell receptor beta chains drawn from one sample of a study of blood T cell repertoires in COVID-19. Here immunoSEQ multiplex PCR was the method, and the copy in TCRdb shows in-frame clones only, minus some. The data hold about 170,000 clones, with about 85% observed a single time. Sequenced sample: peripheral blood. These receptor sequences come from a man aged 55-75 years who had recovered from COVID-19. CDR3s include the opening cysteine and the closing phenylalanine or tryptophan. Fields, in order: D gene, J gene, clone size, V gene, CDR3 protein, CDR3 DNA. D genes are given only for firm matches. The size field is filled for only some rows; it gives once, few, many or a size class.

d_gene: TRBD1; j_gene: TRBJ1-4; abundance: .; v_gene: TRBV13; CDR3aa: CASSSGQINEKLFF; CDR3nt: TGTGCCAGCAGCTCGGGACAGATTAATGAAAAACTGTTTTTT
d_gene: TRBD2; j_gene: TRBJ2-5; abundance: .; v_gene: TRBV7-9; CDR3aa: CASSLGTSGGATQYF; CDR3nt: TGTGCCAGCAGCTTGGGGACTAGCGGGGGGGCGACCCAGTACTTC
d_gene: .; j_gene: TRBJ1-1; abundance: .; v_gene: TRBV5-3; CDR3aa: CARSLTPGGMNTEAFF; CDR3nt: TGTGCCAGAAGCCTAACTCCGGGGGGGATGAACACTGAAGCTTTCTTT
d_gene: .; j_gene: TRBJ1-1; abundance: .; v_gene: TRBV18; CDR3aa: CASSPRQQNTEAFF; CDR3nt: TGTGCCAGCTCTCCGAGACAGCAGAACACTGAAGCTTTCTTT
d_gene: .; j_gene: TRBJ2-3; abundance: .; v_gene: TRBV5-5; CDR3aa: CASSLRVSDTQYF; CDR3nt: TGTGCCAGCAGCCTGAGGGTGTCAGATACGCAGTATTTT
d_gene: .; j_gene: TRBJ1-4; abundance: .; v_gene: TRBV4-2; CDR3aa: CASSQDRGRVSTNEKLFF; CDR3nt: TGTGCCAGCAGCCAAGATAGGGGCAGGGTGTCAACTAATGAAAAACTGTTTTTT
d_gene: TRBD2; j_gene: TRBJ2-5; abundance: .; v_gene: TRBV19; CDR3aa: CASSIVTSGGAGETQYF; CDR3nt: TGTGCCAGTAGTATAGTAACTAGCGGGGGGGCTGGCGAGACCCAGTACTTC
d_gene: TRBD1; j_gene: TRBJ1-4; abundance: once; v_gene: TRBV7-9; CDR3aa: CASSLSQGAFEKLFF; CDR3nt: TGTGCCAGCAGCTTAAGTCAGGGGGCATTTGAAAAACTGTTTTTT
d_gene: TRBD1; j_gene: TRBJ2-3; abundance: few; v_gene: TRBV25-1; CDR3aa: CASSETGATQYF; CDR3nt: TGTGCCAGCAGTGAAACAGGGGCGACGCAGTATTTT
d_gene: TRBD1; j_gene: TRBJ2-7; abundance: .; v_gene: TRBV6-5; CDR3aa: CASSRTDRAGEQYF; CDR3nt: TGTGCCAGCAGCCGCACAGACAGGGCGGGCGAGCAGTACTTC
d_gene: .; j_gene: TRBJ1-1; abundance: few; v_gene: TRBV6-1; CDR3aa: CASSEVAGYTEAFF; CDR3nt: TGTGCCAGCAGTGAAGTGGCAGGGTACACTGAAGCTTTCTTT
d_gene: TRBD1; j_gene: TRBJ2-4; abundance: .; v_gene: TRBV13; CDR3aa: CASSSNTGTENIQYF; CDR3nt: TGTGCCAGCAGCTCAAACACGGGGACAGAAAACATTCAGTACTTC
d_gene: .; j_gene: TRBJ2-3; abundance: .; v_gene: TRBV5-1; CDR3aa: CASSLAVGENTQYF; CDR3nt: TGCGCCAGCAGCTTGGCGGTCGGGGAGAATACGCAGTATTTT
d_gene: TRBD1; j_gene: TRBJ1-2; abundance: .; v_gene: TRBV7-3; CDR3aa: CASSLTGGGHYGYTF; CDR3nt: TGTGCCAGCAGCTTAACAGGGGGCGGCCACTATGGCTACACCTTC
d_gene: TRBD1; j_gene: TRBJ1-3; abundance: .; v_gene: TRBV5-8; CDR3aa: CASSPTGTGSSGGNTIYF; CDR3nt: TGTGCCAGCAGCCCCACCGGGACAGGGTCCTCCGGTGGAAACACCATATATTTT
d_gene: .; j_gene: TRBJ2-3; abundance: once; v_gene: TRBV11-1; CDR3aa: CASSLEGLATDTQYF; CDR3nt: TGTGCCAGCAGCTTGGAGGGGCTCGCCACAGATACGCAGTATTTT
d_gene: TRBD1; j_gene: TRBJ1-4; abundance: .; v_gene: TRBV29-1; CDR3aa: CSGETGDEKLFF; CDR3nt: TGCAGCGGGGAAACAGGGGACGAAAAACTGTTTTTT
d_gene: .; j_gene: TRBJ2-5; abundance: .; v_gene: TRBV9; CDR3aa: CASSVGGPETQYF; CDR3nt: TGTGCCAGCAGCGTGGGGGGGCCGGAGACCCAGTACTTC
d_gene: TRBD2; j_gene: TRBJ2-3; abundance: .; v_gene: TRBV9; CDR3aa: CASSVTRSGDTQYF; CDR3nt: TGTGCCAGCAGCGTTACCCGTAGCGGGGATACGCAGTATTTT
d_gene: .; j_gene: TRBJ1-5; abundance: .; v_gene: TRBV7-2; CDR3aa: CASSQEGYSNQPQHF; CDR3nt: TGTGCCAGCAGCCAAGAGGGTTATAGCAATCAGCCCCAGCATTTT
d_gene: TRBD2; j_gene: TRBJ2-5; abundance: .; v_gene: TRBV5-1; CDR3aa: CASRTSGRGETQYF; CDR3nt: TGCGCCAGCCGGACTAGCGGGCGGGGTGAGACCCAGTACTTC
d_gene: TRBD1; j_gene: TRBJ2-5; abundance: .; v_gene: TRBV6-4; CDR3aa: CASSETGQETQYF; CDR3nt: TGTGCCAGCAGTGAGACAGGGCAAGAGACCCAGTACTTC
d_gene: .; j_gene: TRBJ2-3; abundance: .; v_gene: TRBV7-2; CDR3aa: CASSLVGGPPTDTQYF; CDR3nt: TGTGCCAGCAGCTTAGTCGGGGGGCCCCCCACAGATACGCAGTATTTT
d_gene: .; j_gene: TRBJ2-1; abundance: .; v_gene: TRBV4-3; CDR3aa: CASSQDRRVNEQFF; CDR3nt: TGCGCCAGCAGCCAAGATCGTAGAGTCAATGAGCAGTTCTTC
d_gene: .; j_gene: TRBJ2-1; abundance: .; v_gene: TRBV7-2; CDR3aa: CASSPGGLSYNEQFF; CDR3nt: TGTGCCAGCAGCCCCGGTGGACTATCATACAATGAGCAGTTCTTC
d_gene: .; j_gene: TRBJ2-1; abundance: .; v_gene: TRBV7-6; CDR3aa: CASSLAIEQFF; CDR3nt: TGTGCCAGCAGCTTAGCTATTGAGCAGTTCTTC
d_gene: .; j_gene: TRBJ1-1; abundance: .; v_gene: TRBV7-6; CDR3aa: CASSLGSEGWGNTEAFF; CDR3nt: TGTGCCAGCAGCTTAGGGTCGGAGGGTTGGGGGAACACTGAAGCTTTCTTT
d_gene: .; j_gene: TRBJ1-6; abundance: .; v_gene: TRBV6-5; CDR3aa: CASTNNNSPLHF; CDR3nt: TGTGCCAGCACCAACAATAATTCACCCCTCCACTTT
d_gene: TRBD1; j_gene: TRBJ1-1; abundance: once; v_gene: TRBV9; CDR3aa: CASSPWTGQNTEAFF; CDR3nt: TGTGCCAGCAGCCCCTGGACAGGGCAAAACACTGAAGCTTTCTTT
d_gene: .; j_gene: TRBJ1-5; abundance: .; v_gene: TRBV18; CDR3aa: CASSRRGVDQPQHF; CDR3nt: TGTGCCAGCTCAAGGCGGGGAGTTGATCAGCCCCAGCATTTT
d_gene: .; j_gene: TRBJ1-5; abundance: .; v_gene: TRBV7-8; CDR3aa: CASGGSQPQHF; CDR3nt: TGTGCCAGCGGGGGGAGTCAGCCCCAGCATTTT
d_gene: TRBD1; j_gene: TRBJ1-2; abundance: .; v_gene: TRBV19; CDR3aa: CASNGQGAANYGYTF; CDR3nt: TGTGCCAGTAATGGACAGGGGGCGGCCAACTATGGCTACACCTTC